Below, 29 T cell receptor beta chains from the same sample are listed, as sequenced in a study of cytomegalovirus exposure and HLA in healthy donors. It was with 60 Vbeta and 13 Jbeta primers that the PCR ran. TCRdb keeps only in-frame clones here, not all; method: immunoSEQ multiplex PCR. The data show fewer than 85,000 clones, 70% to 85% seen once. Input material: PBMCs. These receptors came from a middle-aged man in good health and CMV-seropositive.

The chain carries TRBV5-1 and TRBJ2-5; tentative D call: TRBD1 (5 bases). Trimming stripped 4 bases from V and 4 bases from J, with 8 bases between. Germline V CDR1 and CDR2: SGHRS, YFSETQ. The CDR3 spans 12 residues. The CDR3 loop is CASSTQGETQYF. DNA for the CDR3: TGCGCCAGCAGCACGCAGGGAGAGACCCAGTACTTC.

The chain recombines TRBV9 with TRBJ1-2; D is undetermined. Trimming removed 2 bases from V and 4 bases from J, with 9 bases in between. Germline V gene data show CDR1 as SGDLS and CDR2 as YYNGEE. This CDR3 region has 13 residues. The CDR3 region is CASSVATFYGYTF. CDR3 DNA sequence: TGTGCCAGCAGCGTCGCCACATTCTATGGCTACACCTTC.

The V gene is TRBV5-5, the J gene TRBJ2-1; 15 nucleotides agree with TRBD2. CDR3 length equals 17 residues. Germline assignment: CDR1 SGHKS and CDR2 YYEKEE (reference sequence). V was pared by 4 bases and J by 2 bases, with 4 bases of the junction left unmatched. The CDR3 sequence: CASSPRTSGGAYNEQFF. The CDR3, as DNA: TGTGCCAGCAGCCCTAGGACTAGCGGGGGGGCCTACAATGAGCAGTTCTTC.

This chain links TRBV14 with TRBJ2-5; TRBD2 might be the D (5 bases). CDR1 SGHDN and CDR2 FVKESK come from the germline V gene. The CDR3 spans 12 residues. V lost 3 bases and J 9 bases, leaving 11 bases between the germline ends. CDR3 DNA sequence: TGTGCCAGCAGCCAGAGTGTCGGGGCCCAGTACTTC. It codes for CASSQSVGAQYF.

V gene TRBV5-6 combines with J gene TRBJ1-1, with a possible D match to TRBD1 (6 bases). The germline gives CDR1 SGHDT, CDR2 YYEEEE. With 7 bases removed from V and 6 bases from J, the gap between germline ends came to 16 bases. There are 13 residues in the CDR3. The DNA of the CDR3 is TGTGCCAGCTATAGGAAGGACAGCCCTGAAGCTTTCTTT. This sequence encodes CASYRKDSPEAFF.

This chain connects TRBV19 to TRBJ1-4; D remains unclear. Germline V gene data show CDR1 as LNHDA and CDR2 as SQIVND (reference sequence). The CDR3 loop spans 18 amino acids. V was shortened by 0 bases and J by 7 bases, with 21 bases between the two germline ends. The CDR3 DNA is TGTGCCAGTAGTATAGAGCCCCTTGGGCGGGGTGAAAGTGAAAAACTGTTTTTT. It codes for CASSIEPLGRGESEKLFF.

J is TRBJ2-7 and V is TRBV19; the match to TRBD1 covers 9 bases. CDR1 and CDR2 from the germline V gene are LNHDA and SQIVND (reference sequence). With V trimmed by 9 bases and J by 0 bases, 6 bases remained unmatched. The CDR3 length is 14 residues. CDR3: CASSDRGSSYEQYF. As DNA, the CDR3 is TGTGCCAGCAGTGACAGGGGGAGCTCCTACGAGCAGTACTTC.

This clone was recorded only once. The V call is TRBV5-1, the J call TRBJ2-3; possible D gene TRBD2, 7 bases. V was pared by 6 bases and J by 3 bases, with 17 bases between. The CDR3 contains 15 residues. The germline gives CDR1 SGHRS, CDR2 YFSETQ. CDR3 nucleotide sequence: TGCGCCAGCAATCCAGGCGGGGGCGCAACAGATACGCAGTATTTT. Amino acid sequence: CASNPGGGATDTQYF.

CDR3 residues: CASSFTGGTNEKLFF. DNA of the CDR3: TGTGCCAGCAGCTTCACAGGGGGAACTAATGAAAAACTGTTTTTT. The chain uses TRBV9 and TRBJ1-4, with 8 bases identical to TRBD1. Germline V lookup: CDR1 SGDLS, CDR2 YYNGEE. This CDR3 comprises 15 residues. V shed 4 bases and J 1 base; nucleotides not matched to a gene: 3.

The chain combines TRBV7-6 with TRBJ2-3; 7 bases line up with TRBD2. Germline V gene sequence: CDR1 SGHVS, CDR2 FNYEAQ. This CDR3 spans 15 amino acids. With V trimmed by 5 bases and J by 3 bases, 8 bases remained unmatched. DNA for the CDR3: TGTGCCAGCAGCCGCCCCGCGGGAGCAACAGATACGCAGTATTTT. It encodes CASSRPAGATDTQYF. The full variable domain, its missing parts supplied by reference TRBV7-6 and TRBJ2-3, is GAGVSQSPRYKVTKRGQDVALRCDPISGHVSLYWYRQALGQGPEFLTYFNYEAQQDKSGLPNDRFSAERPEGSISTLTIQRTEQRDSAMYRCASSRPAGATDTQYFGPGTRLTVL.

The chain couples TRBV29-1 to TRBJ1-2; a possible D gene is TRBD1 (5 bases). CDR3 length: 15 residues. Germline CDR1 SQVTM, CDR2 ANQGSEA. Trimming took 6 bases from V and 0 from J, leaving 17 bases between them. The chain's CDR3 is CSVRGAGLTNYGYTF. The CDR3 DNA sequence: TGCAGCGTCCGAGGGGCAGGACTAACTAACTATGGCTACACCTTC.

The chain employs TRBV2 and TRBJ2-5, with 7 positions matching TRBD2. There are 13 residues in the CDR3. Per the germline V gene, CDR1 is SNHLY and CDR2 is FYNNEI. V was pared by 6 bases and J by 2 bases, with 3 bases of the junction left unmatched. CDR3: CASSFGGQETQYF. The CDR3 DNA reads TGTGCCAGCAGCTTCGGGGGGCAAGAGACCCAGTACTTC.

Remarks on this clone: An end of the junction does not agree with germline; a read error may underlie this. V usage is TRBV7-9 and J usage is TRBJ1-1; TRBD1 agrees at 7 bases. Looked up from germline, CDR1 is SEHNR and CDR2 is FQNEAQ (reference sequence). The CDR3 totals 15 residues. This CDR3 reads CSSSSTGEMNTEAFF. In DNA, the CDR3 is TGTTCCAGCAGCTCAACAGGGGAAATGAACACTGAAGCTTTCTTT. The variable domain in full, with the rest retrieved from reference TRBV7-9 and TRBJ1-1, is DTGVSQNPRHKITKRGQNVTFRCDPISEHNRLYWYRQTLGQGPEFLTYFQNEAQLEKSRLLSDRFSAERPKGSFSTLEIQRTEQGDSAMYLCSSSSTGEMNTEAFFGQGTRLTVV.

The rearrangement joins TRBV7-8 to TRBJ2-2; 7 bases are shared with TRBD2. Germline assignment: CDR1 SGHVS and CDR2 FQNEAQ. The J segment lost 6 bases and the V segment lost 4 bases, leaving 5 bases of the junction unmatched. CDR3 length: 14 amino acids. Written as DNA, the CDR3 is TGTGCCAGCAGCTCAGGACTAGTCCCCGGGGAGCTGTTTTTT. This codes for CASSSGLVPGELFF. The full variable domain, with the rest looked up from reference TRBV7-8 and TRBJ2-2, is GAGVSQSPRYKVAKRGQDVALRCDPISGHVSLFWYQQALGQGPEFLTYFQNEAQLDKSGLPSDRFFAERPEGSVSTLKIQRTQQEDSAVYLCASSSGLVPGELFFGEGSRLTVL.

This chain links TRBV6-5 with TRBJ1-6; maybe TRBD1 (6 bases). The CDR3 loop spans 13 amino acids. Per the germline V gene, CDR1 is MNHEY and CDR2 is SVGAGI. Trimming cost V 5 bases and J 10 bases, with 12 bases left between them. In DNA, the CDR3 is TGTGCCAGCAGTCCCCAGGGGAACTCACCCCTCCACTTT. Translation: CASSPQGNSPLHF.

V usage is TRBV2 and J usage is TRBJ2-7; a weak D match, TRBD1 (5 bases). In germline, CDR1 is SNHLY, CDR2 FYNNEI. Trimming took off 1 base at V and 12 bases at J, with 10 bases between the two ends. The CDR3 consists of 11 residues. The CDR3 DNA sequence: TGTGCCAGCAGTGAAGAGCAGGGTCTGTACTTC. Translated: CASSEEQGLYF.

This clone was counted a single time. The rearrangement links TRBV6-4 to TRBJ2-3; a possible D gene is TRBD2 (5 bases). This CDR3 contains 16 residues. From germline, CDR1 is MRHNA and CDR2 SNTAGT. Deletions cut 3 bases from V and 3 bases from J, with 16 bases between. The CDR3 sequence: CASSENGGRGTDTQYF. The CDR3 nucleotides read TGTGCCAGCAGTGAAAATGGTGGGAGAGGTACAGATACGCAGTATTTT.

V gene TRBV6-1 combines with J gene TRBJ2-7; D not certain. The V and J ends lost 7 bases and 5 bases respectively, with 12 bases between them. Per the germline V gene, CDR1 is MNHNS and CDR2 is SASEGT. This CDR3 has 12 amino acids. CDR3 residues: CASTRQGDEQYF. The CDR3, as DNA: TGTGCCAGCACCCGACAAGGTGACGAGCAGTACTTC.

The CDR3 spells CASSLARQETQYF. The CDR3 bases are TGTGCCAGCAGCTTAGCGAGACAAGAGACCCAGTACTTC. This chain joins TRBV7-2 and TRBJ2-5; no clear D gene. The CDR3 length is 13 residues. The V gene lost 0 bases and the J gene lost 2 bases, with 4 bases spanning the gap. Looked up from germline, CDR1 is SGHTA and CDR2 is FQGNSA.

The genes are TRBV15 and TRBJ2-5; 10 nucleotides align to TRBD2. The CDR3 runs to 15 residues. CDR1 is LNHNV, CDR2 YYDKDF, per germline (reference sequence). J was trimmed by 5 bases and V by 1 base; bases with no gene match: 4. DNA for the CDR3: TGTGCCACCAGCAGAGGACTAGCGGGTGTGGAGACCCAGTACTTC. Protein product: CATSRGLAGVETQYF. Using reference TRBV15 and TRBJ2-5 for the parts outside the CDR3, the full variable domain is DAMVIQNPRYQVTQFGKPVTLSCSQTLNHNVMYWYQQKSSQAPKLLFHYYDKDFNNEADTPDNFQSRRPNTSFCFLDIRSPGLGDTAMYLCATSRGLAGVETQYFGPGTRLLVL.

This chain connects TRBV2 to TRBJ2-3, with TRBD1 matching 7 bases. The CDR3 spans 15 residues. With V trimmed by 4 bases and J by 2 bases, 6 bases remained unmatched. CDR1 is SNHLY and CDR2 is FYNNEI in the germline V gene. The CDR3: CASSVGTAPTDTQYF. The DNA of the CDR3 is TGTGCCAGCAGTGTAGGGACAGCACCCACAGATACGCAGTATTTT.

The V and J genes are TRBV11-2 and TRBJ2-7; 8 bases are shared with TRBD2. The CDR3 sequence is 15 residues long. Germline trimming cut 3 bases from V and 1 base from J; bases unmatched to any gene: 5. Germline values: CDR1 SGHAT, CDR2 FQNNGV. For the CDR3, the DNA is TGTGCCAGCAGCTTTAGCGGGATAAGATCCTACGAGCAGTACTTC. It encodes CASSFSGIRSYEQYF.

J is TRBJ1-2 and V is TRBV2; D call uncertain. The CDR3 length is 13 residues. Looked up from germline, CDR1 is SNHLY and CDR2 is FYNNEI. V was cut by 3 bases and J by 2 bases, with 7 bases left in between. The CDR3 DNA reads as TGTGCCAGCAGTGACGCAGCGAACTATGGCTACACCTTC. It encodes CASSDAANYGYTF.

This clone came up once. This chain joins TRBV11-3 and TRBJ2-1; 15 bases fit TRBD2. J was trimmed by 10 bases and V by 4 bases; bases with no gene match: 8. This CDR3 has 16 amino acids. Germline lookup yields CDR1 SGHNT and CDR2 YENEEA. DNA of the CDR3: TGTGCCAGCAGCTCAAGTGGACTAGCGGGAGGGGGAGAGCAGTTCTTC. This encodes CASSSSGLAGGGEQFF.

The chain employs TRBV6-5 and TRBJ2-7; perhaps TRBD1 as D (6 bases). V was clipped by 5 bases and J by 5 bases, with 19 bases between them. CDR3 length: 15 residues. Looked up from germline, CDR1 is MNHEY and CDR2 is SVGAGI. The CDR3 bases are TGTGCCAGCAGTACCCCCCACCGACAGGTCGACGAGCAGTACTTC. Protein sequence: CASSTPHRQVDEQYF.

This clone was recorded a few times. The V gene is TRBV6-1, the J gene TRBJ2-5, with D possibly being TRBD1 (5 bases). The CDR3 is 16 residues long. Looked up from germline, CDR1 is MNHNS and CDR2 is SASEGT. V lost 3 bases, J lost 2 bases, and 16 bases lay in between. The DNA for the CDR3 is TGTGCCAGCAGTGACGGTACGACAGCAATACAAGAGACCCAGTACTTC. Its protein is CASSDGTTAIQETQYF.

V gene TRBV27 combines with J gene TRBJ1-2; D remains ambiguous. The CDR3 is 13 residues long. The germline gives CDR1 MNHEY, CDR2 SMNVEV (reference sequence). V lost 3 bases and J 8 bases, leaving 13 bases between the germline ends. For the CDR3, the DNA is TGTGCCAGCAGTTTTAACGGAGGTGGGGGCTACACCTTC. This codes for CASSFNGGGGYTF.

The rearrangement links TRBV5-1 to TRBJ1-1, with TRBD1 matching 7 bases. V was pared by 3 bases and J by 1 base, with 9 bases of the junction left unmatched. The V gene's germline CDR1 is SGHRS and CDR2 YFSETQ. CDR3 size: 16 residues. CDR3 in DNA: TGCGCCAGCAGCTCCGAGGGGGCGGACAGGAACACTGAAGCTTTCTTT. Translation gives CASSSEGADRNTEAFF. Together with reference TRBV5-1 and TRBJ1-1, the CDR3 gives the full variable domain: KAGVTQTPRYLIKTRGQQVTLSCSPISGHRSVSWYQQTPGQGLQFLFEYFSETQRNKGNFPGRFSGRQFSNSRSEMNVSTLELGDSALYLCASSSEGADRNTEAFFGQGTRLTVV.

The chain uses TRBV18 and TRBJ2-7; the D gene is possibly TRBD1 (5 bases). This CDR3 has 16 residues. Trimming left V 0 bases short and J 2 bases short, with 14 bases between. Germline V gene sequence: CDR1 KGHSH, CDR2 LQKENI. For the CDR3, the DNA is TGTGCCAGCTCACCACCTAACAGGTTAGTACCCTACGAGCAGTACTTC. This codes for CASSPPNRLVPYEQYF.